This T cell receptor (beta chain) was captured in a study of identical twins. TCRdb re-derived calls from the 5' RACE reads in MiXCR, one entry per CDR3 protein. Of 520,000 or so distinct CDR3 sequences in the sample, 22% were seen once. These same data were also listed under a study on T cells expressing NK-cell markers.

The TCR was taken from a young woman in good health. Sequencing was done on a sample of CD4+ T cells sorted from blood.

The CDR3 spells CASSVLGTTPYNEQFF. The CDR3 DNA is TGTGCCAGCAGCGTCCTCGGGACTACCCCTTACAATGAGCAGTTCTTC. This sequence joins TRBV9 and TRBJ2-1, with 7 bases fitting TRBD2. CDR3 length: 16 amino acids. CDR1 and CDR2 from the germline V gene are SGDLS and YYNGEE. With V trimmed by 2 bases and J by 4 bases, 9 bases remained unmatched.